These 22 T cell receptor beta chains share one sample of origin, sequenced in a study of Graves' ophthalmopathy and Graves' hyperthyroidism. CDR3 regions of TCR beta were amplified from RNA transcripts. An opening RT-PCR round employed HTBI primers and preceded a second-round multiplex PCR. TCRdb fed the multiplex PCR reads into MiXCR, producing one record per CDR3 protein. Here the sample spans hundreds of thousands of distinct CDR3 sequences, about 24% being singletons. The sequencing sample was made of peripheral blood. These receptors came from a woman under 30 with stable Graves' hyperthyroidism. Some clones in this sample may be carry-over from other donors' samples.

This clonotype was recorded only once. The chain recombines TRBV2 with TRBJ2-4; no firm D call. From germline, CDR1 is SNHLY and CDR2 FYNNEI. Trimming shortened V by 4 bases and J by 0 bases, and 10 bases separated the two germline ends. This CDR3 spans 15 amino acids. The CDR3 reads CASSAGFLAKNIQYF. CDR3 DNA sequence: TGTGCCAGCAGTGCAGGTTTCCTAGCCAAAAACATTCAGTACTTC.

V and J are TRBV10-1 and TRBJ1-3; D unresolved. V gave up 2 bases and J gave up 0 bases, with 11 bases separating them. The CDR3 is 16 residues long. Germline CDR1 WNHNN, CDR2 SYGVQD (reference sequence). CDR3 in amino acids: CASSERGYHSGNTIYF. Here the CDR3 DNA reads TGCGCCAGCAGTGAGAGAGGGTATCACTCTGGAAACACCATATATTTT.

The genes are TRBV20-1 and TRBJ1-2, with D perhaps TRBD1 (5 bases). In germline, CDR1 is DFQATT, CDR2 SNEGSKA (reference sequence). The CDR3 loop spans 12 amino acids. V lost 4 bases and J 12 bases, leaving 18 bases between the germline ends. CDR3 protein: CSAIHRGREHTF. The CDR3 DNA reads TGCAGTGCTATCCACCGGGGCAGGGAACACACCTTC.

This clonotype was seen repeatedly, ten times or more. For the CDR3, the DNA is TGTGCCAGCAGTCCTGGGACAGGGACTAACACTGAAGCTTTCTTT. It encodes CASSPGTGTNTEAFF. V usage is TRBV28 and J usage is TRBJ1-1, with 9 bases fitting TRBD1. Germline values: CDR1 MDHEN, CDR2 SYDVKM. This CDR3 is built from 15 residues. V shed 5 bases, J shed 2 bases, and the junction held 6 bases outside the gene matches.

This clonotype is medium-sized by share. The gene calls are TRBV12-3 or TRBV12-4 and TRBJ2-7; D might be TRBD1 (5 bases). CDR3 size: 14 residues. Trimming left V 4 bases short and J 2 bases short, with 12 bases between. Here the CDR3 reads CASSSGAGTYEQYF. CDR3 DNA: TGTGCCAGCAGTTCTGGGGCCGGAACCTACGAGCAGTACTTC.

Many counts were recorded for this clonotype. This chain uses TRBV19 with TRBJ1-1; a possible D gene is TRBD1 (6 bases). The germline V gene encodes CDR1 LNHDA and CDR2 SQIVND (reference sequence). This CDR3 has 12 amino acids. Trimming pared 7 bases from V and 4 bases from J, leaving 10 bases between. CDR3 nucleotide sequence: TGTGCCAGTATGTCAGGGGTCACTGAAGCTTTCTTT. Residues: CASMSGVTEAFF.

The chain combines TRBV25-1 with TRBJ2-2; 7 bases map to TRBD2. V lost 0 bases and J lost 6; bases outside the gene matches: 4. This CDR3 has 15 residues. Per the germline V gene, CDR1 is MGHDK and CDR2 is SYGVNS. The CDR3 protein is CASSEYGGKPGELFF. The CDR3 nucleotides are TGTGCCAGCAGTGAATACGGGGGGAAGCCCGGGGAGCTGTTTTTT.

This clonotype has at least ten counts. This chain links TRBV6-2 or TRBV6-3 with TRBJ2-7; perhaps D is TRBD1 or TRBD2 (7 bases each). The germline V gene has CDR1 MNHEY and CDR2 SVGEGT. The CDR3 contains 13 residues. V lost 2 bases and J 6 bases, leaving 11 bases between the germline ends. The CDR3 is CASSYGEGAEQYF. CDR3 in DNA: TGTGCCAGCAGTTACGGGGAGGGGGCCGAGCAGTACTTC.

This clonotype has a count of ten or more. The genes are TRBV15 and TRBJ1-1; D might be TRBD1 (5 bases). The germline V and J ends were trimmed by 3 bases and 9 bases, with 17 bases remaining between them. Germline-derived CDR1 and CDR2 are LNHNV and YYDKDF (reference sequence). The CDR3 is made up of 14 amino acids. CDR3 amino acids: CATSREALDNKAFF. CDR3 sequence (DNA): TGTGCCACCAGCAGGGAGGCGTTGGACAACAAAGCTTTCTTT.

This clonotype was counted ten times or more. The genes are TRBV6-1 and TRBJ1-5, with TRBD1 matching over 7 bases. Germline assignment: CDR1 MNHNS and CDR2 SASEGT. The length of the CDR3 is 15 residues. The trim removed 5 bases at V and 2 bases at J, leaving 6 bases unmatched. The CDR3: CASSRDRAGNQPQHF. DNA for the CDR3: TGTGCCAGCAGTCGAGACAGGGCGGGCAATCAGCCCCAGCATTTT.

This clonotype was detected ten times or more. This chain links TRBV18 with TRBJ1-2; D possibly corresponds to TRBD1 (5 bases). CDR1 and CDR2 (germline): KGHSH, LQKENI. The ends were cut back, 0 bases at V and 3 bases at J, with 5 bases in the middle. The CDR3 length is 13 residues. This CDR3 is CASSPPGDYGYTF. CDR3 nucleotides: TGTGCCAGCTCACCACCAGGGGACTATGGCTACACCTTC.

This clonotype was detected ten times or more. The V and J genes are TRBV7-8 and TRBJ1-5, with 7 bases lining up with TRBD1. The CDR3 contains 15 residues. Germline CDR1 SGHVS, CDR2 FQNEAQ. V was clipped by 4 bases and J by 7 bases; unmatched bases: 10. CDR3 sequence reads: CASSYARGLVQPQHF. The CDR3 DNA sequence: TGTGCCAGCAGCTACGCGAGGGGGCTGGTCCAGCCCCAGCATTTT. Supplemented by reference TRBV7-8 and TRBJ1-5, the full variable domain reads GAGVSQSPRYKVAKRGQDVALRCDPISGHVSLFWYQQALGQGPEFLTYFQNEAQLDKSGLPSDRFFAERPEGSVSTLKIQRTQQEDSAVYLCASSYARGLVQPQHFGDGTRLSIL.

The table lists this clonotype with many counts. The V gene is TRBV28, the J gene TRBJ2-5, with D possibly TRBD1 on 5 matching bases. Trimming took 3 bases from V and 5 from J, leaving 16 bases between them. The CDR3 has 15 residues. Per germline, CDR1 MDHEN and CDR2 SYDVKM. Here the CDR3 reads CASSLYRRVGETQYF. Here the CDR3 DNA reads TGTGCCAGCAGTTTGTACAGGAGAGTAGGGGAGACCCAGTACTTC.

This clonotype was observed many times. The chain employs TRBV4-1 and TRBJ2-7, with 10 bases matching TRBD1. Losses at the gene ends were 6 bases for V and 5 bases for J; bases not matched to a gene: 10. CDR3 size: 15 residues. Germline V gene data show CDR1 as MGHRA and CDR2 as YSYEKL. CDR3 DNA sequence: TGCGCCAGCAGACCCGGGACAGGGGTGGTCCACGAGCAGTACTTC. Translated, it gives CASRPGTGVVHEQYF.

The genes are TRBV20-1 and TRBJ2-5, with D tentatively TRBD2 (5 bases). The CDR3 is made up of 11 amino acids. V was shortened by 1 base and J by 10 bases, with 10 bases between the two germline ends. In germline, CDR1 is DFQATT, CDR2 SNEGSKA (reference sequence). CDR3 bases: TGCAGTGCTAGAGCCCGGAGGAGCCAGTACTTC. Residues: CSARARRSQYF.

This clonotype has a count of ten or more. The gene calls are TRBV5-1 and TRBJ1-1, with TRBD1 matching over 9 bases. Germline trimming cut 5 bases from V and 0 bases from J; bases unmatched to any gene: 8. CDR1 and CDR2 (germline): SGHRS, YFSETQ. The CDR3 runs to 16 residues. The CDR3 region has the DNA TGCGCCAGCAGGCCTCAGGGACAGGGTATGAACACTGAAGCTTTCTTT. Its protein is CASRPQGQGMNTEAFF.

Ten or more counts support this clonotype. The J gene is TRBJ1-1, the V gene TRBV19, with 8 bases aligning to TRBD1. Unmatched junction bases numbered 12, after V lost 1 base and J lost 11 bases. The CDR3 consists of 15 residues. Germline V gene data show CDR1 as LNHDA and CDR2 as SQIVND (reference sequence). The CDR3 protein is CASSIAAGQGDVAFF. CDR3 bases: TGTGCCAGTAGTATAGCCGCCGGACAGGGAGATGTCGCTTTCTTT.

The chain couples TRBV4-1 to TRBJ1-6, with TRBD1 as a possible D gene (6 bases). The CDR3 has 18 amino acids. Germline-derived CDR1 and CDR2 are MGHRA and YSYEKL. Trimming left V 1 base short and J 1 base short, with 14 bases between. The CDR3 loop is CASSQVYRVVSYNSPLHF. CDR3 in DNA: TGCGCCAGCAGCCAAGTATACAGGGTGGTATCCTATAATTCACCCCTCCACTTT.

This clonotype came up a few times. The chain couples TRBV3-1 to TRBJ2-5; 9 bases match TRBD2. J gave up 1 base and V 0 bases, and 6 bases lay outside the gene matches. The CDR3 totals 17 residues. Germline lookup yields CDR1 LGHDT and CDR2 YNNKEL (reference sequence). The CDR3 DNA follows: TGTGCCAGCAGCCAAGATCCTAGCGGGGTAACCCAAGAGACCCAGTACTTC. Its protein product is CASSQDPSGVTQETQYF.

This clonotype was detected only a few times. This chain uses TRBV7-2 with TRBJ2-5, with D hard to call. CDR1 and CDR2 from the germline V gene are SGHTA and FQGNSA. The CDR3 loop spans 14 amino acids. Trimming took 3 bases from V and 4 from J, leaving 12 bases between them. CDR3 DNA: TGTGCCAGCAGCTTTGGCCCTACGGGAGAGACCCAGTACTTC. It yields the protein CASSFGPTGETQYF.

There are many counts of this clonotype. The chain has TRBV12-3 or TRBV12-4 and TRBJ2-5, with D perhaps given as TRBD1 or TRBD2 (6 bases each). The CDR3 is 14 amino acids. V was cut by 3 bases and J by 5 bases, with 13 bases left in between. CDR3 loop: CASSFFGGGETQYF. Written as DNA, the CDR3 is TGTGCCAGCAGTTTTTTCGGGGGCGGGGAGACCCAGTACTTC.

This clonotype was seen ten or more times. This sequence joins TRBV7-9 and TRBJ2-7; tentatively, D is TRBD1 (5 bases). The germline CDR1 and CDR2 sequences are SEHNR and FQNEAQ (reference sequence). V was pared by 11 bases and J by 3 bases, with 17 bases between. The CDR3 is 13 amino acids. The DNA of the CDR3 is TGTGCCGGCGGACCCGTGACAGTCTACGAGCAGTACTTC. Its translation: CAGGPVTVYEQYF. The full variable domain, its missing parts supplied by reference TRBV7-9 and TRBJ2-7, is DTGVSQNPRHKITKRGQNVTFRCDPISEHNRLYWYRQTLGQGPEFLTYFQNEAQLEKSRLLSDRFSAERPKGSFSTLEIQRTEQGDSAMYLCAGGPVTVYEQYFGPGTRLTVT.